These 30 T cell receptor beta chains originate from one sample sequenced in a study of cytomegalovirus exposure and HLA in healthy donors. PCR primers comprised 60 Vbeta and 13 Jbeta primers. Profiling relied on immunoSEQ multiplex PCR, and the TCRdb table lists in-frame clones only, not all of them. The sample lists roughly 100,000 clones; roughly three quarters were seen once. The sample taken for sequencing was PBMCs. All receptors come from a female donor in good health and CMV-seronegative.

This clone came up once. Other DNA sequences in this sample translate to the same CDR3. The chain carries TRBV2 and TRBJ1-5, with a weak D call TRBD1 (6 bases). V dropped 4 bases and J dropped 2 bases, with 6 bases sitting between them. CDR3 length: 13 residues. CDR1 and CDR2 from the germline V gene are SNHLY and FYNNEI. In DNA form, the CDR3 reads TGTGCCAGCAGTGGACAGGGCAATCAGCCCCAGCATTTT. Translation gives CASSGQGNQPQHF.

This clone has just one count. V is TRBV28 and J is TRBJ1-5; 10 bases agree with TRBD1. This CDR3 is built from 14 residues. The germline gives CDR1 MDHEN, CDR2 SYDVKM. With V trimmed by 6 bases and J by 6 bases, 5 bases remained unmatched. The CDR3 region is CASSLDRGFQPQHF. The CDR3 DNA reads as TGTGCCAGCAGCCTGGACAGGGGGTTTCAGCCCCAGCATTTT.

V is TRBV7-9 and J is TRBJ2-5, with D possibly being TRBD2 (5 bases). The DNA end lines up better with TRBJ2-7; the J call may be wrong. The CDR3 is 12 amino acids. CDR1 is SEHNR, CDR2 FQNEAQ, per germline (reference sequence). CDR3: CASSLSGSEQYF. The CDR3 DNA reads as TGTGCCAGCAGCTTGTCGGGGAGCGAGCAGTACTTC.

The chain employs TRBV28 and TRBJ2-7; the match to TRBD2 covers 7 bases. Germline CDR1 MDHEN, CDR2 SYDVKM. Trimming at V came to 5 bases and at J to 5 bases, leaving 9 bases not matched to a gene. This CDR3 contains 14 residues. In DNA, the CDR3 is TGTGCCAGCAGTCGGAGGGGCGGGAGAGACGAGCAGTACTTC. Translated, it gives CASSRRGGRDEQYF.

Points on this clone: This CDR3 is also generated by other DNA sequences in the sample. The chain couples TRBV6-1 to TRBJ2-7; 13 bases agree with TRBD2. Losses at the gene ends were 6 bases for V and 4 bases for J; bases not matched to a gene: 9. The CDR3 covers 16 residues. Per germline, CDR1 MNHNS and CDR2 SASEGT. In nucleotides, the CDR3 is TGTGCCAGCAGAGAACTAGCGGGAGGGCCGCAATACGAGCAGTACTTC. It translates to CASRELAGGPQYEQYF.

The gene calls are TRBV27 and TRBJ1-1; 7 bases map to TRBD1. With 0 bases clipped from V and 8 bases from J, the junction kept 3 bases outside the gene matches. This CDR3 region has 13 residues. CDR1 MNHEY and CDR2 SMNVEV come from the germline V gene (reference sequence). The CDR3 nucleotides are TGTGCCAGCAGTTTATCGACGGGACAGGAAGCTTTCTTT. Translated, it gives CASSLSTGQEAFF.

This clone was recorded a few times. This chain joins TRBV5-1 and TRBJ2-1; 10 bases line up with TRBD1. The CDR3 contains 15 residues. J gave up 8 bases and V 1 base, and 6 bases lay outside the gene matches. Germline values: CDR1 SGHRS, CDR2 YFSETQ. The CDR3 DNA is TGCGCCAGCAGCTTGATAGGGGACAGGGGCCATGAGCAGTTCTTC. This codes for CASSLIGDRGHEQFF.

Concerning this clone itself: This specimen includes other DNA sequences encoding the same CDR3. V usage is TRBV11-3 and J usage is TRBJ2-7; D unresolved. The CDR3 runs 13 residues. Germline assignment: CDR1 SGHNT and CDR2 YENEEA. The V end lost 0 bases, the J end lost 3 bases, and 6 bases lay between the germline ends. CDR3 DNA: TGTGCCAGCAGCTTAGATTCACACTACGAGCAGTACTTC. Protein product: CASSLDSHYEQYF.

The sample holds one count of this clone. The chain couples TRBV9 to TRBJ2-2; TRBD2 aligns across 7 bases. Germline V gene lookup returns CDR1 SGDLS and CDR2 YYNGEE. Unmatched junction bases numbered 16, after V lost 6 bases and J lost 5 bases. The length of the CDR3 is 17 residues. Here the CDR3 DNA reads TGTGCCAGCACCGCCTCGTCGGGGGGTTTCGGTACCGGGGAGCTGTTTTTT. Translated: CASTASSGGFGTGELFF.

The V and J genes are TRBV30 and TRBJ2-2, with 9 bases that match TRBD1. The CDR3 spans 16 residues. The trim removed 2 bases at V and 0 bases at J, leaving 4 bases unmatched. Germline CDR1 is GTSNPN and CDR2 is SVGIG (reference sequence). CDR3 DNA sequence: TGTGCCTGGAGTCTGGGGACAGGGACGAACACCGGGGAGCTGTTTTTT. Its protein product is CAWSLGTGTNTGELFF.

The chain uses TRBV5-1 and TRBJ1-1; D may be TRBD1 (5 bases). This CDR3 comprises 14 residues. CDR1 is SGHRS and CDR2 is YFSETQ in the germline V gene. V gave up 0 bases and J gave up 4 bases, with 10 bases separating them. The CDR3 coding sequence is TGCGCCAGCAGCTTGGCCAGGGTGAGCACTGAAGCTTTCTTT. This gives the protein CASSLARVSTEAFF.

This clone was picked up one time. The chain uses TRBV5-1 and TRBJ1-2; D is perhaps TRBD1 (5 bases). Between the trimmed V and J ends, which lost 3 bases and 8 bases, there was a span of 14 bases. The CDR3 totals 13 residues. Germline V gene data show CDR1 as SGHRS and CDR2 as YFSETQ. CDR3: CASSWRGEEGYTF. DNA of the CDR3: TGCGCCAGCAGCTGGAGAGGGGAGGAGGGCTACACCTTC. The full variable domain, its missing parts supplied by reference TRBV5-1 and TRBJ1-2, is KAGVTQTPRYLIKTRGQQVTLSCSPISGHRSVSWYQQTPGQGLQFLFEYFSETQRNKGNFPGRFSGRQFSNSRSEMNVSTLELGDSALYLCASSWRGEEGYTFGSGTRLTVV.

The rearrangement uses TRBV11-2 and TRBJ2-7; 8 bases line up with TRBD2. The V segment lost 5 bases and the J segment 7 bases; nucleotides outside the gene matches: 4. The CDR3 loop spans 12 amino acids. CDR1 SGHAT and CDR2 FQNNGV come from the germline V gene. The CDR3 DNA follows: TGTGCCAGCAGCCCAGGGACTAGAGAGCAGTACTTC. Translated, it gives CASSPGTREQYF.

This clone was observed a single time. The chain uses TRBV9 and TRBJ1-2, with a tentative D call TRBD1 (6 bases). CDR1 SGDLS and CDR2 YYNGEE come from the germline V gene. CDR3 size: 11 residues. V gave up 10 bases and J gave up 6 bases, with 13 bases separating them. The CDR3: CASGGADGYTF. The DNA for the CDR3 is TGTGCCTCGGGGGGCGCGGATGGCTACACCTTC.

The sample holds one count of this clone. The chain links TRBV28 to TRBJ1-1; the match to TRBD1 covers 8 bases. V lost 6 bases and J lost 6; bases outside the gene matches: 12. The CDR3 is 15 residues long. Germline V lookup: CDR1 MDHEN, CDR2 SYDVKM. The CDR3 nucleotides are TGTGCCAGCAGGTTGGGTGGACAGGGACAAGCTGAAGCTTTCTTT. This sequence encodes CASRLGGQGQAEAFF.

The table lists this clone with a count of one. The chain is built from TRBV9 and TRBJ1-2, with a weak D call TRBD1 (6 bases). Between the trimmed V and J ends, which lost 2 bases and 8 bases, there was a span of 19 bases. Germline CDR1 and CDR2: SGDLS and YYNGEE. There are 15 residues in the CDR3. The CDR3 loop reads CASSVAPGVEYGYTF. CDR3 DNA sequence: TGTGCCAGCAGCGTGGCACCAGGGGTTGAATACGGCTACACCTTC.

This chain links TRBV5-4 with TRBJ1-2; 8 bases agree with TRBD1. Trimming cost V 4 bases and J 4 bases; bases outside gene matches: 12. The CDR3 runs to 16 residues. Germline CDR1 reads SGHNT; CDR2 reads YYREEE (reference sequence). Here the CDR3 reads CASSPGTGRALYGYTF. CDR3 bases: TGTGCCAGCAGCCCTGGGACAGGCCGAGCCCTCTATGGCTACACCTTC.

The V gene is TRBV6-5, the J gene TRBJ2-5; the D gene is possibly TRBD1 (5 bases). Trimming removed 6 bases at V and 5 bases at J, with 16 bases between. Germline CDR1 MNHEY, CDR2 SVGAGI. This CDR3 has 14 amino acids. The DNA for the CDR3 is TGTGCCAGCAGACCCGGGTGGGGCTGGGAGACCCAGTACTTC. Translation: CASRPGWGWETQYF.

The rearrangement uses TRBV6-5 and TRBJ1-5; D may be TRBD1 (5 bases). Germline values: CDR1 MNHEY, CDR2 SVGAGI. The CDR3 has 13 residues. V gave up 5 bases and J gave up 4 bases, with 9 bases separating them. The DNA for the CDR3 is TGTGCCAGCAGTATGACAGATAATCAGCCCCAGCATTTT. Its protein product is CASSMTDNQPQHF.

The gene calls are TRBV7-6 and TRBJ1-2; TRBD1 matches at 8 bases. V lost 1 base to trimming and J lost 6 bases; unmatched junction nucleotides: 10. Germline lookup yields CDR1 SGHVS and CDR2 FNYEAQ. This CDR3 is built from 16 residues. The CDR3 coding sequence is TGTGCCAGCAGCTTAGACGACAGGGGCATGGGGAATGGCTACACCTTC. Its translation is CASSLDDRGMGNGYTF.

The CDR3 loop reads CAWSGTGSGYGYTF. The CDR3 bases are TGTGCCTGGAGCGGGACAGGGTCAGGGTATGGCTACACCTTC. J is TRBJ1-2 and V is TRBV30; 9 bases match TRBD1. The length of the CDR3 is 14 residues. The V segment lost 3 bases and the J segment 5 bases; nucleotides outside the gene matches: 7. CDR1 is GTSNPN, CDR2 SVGIG, per germline (reference sequence).

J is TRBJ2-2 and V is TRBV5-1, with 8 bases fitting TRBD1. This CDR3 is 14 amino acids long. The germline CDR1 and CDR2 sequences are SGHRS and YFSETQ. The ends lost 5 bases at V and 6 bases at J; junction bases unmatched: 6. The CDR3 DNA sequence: TGCGCCAGCAGTGGGGGACAGGAGGCCGGGGAGCTGTTTTTT. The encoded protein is CASSGGQEAGELFF.

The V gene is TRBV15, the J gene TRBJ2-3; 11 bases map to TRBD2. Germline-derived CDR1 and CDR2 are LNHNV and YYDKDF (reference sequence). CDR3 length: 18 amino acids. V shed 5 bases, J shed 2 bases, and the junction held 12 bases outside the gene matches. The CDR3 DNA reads TGTGCCACCAGCGACCCTAGCGGGGGGAGGATATACACAGATACGCAGTATTTT. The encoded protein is CATSDPSGGRIYTDTQYF. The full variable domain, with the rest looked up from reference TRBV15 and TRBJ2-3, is DAMVIQNPRYQVTQFGKPVTLSCSQTLNHNVMYWYQQKSSQAPKLLFHYYDKDFNNEADTPDNFQSRRPNTSFCFLDIRSPGLGDTAMYLCATSDPSGGRIYTDTQYFGPGTRLTVL.

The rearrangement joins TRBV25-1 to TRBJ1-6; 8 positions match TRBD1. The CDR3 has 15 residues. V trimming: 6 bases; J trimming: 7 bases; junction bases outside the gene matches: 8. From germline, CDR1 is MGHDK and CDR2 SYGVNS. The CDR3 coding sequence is TGTGCCAGCAGACGACCGGGACAGGAGAATTCACCCCTCCACTTT. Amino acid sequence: CASRRPGQENSPLHF.

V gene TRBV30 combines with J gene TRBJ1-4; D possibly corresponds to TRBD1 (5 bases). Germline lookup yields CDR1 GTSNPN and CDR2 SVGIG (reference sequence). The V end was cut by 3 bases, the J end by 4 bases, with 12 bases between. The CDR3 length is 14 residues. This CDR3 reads CAWRSTVRNEKLFF. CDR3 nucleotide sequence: TGTGCCTGGAGGTCGACAGTCCGTAATGAAAAACTGTTTTTT. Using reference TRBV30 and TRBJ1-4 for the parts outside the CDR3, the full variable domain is SQTIHQWPATLVQPVGSPLSLECTVEGTSNPNLYWYRQAAGRGLQLLFYSVGIGQISSEVPQNLSASRPQDRQFILSSKKLLLSDSGFYLCAWRSTVRNEKLFFGSGTQLSVL.

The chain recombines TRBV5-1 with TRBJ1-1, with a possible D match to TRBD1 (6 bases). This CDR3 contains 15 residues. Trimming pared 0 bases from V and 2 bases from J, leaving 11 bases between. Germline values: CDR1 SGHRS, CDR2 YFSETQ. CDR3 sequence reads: CASSLAGTPNTEAFF. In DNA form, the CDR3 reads TGCGCCAGCAGCTTGGCGGGGACACCCAACACTGAAGCTTTCTTT.

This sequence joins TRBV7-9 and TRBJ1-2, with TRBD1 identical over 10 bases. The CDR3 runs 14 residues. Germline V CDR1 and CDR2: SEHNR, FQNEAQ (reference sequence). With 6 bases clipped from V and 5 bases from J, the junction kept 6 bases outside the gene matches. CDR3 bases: TGTGCCAGCAGGTCGGGACAGGGGACTTATGGCTACACCTTC. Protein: CASRSGQGTYGYTF.

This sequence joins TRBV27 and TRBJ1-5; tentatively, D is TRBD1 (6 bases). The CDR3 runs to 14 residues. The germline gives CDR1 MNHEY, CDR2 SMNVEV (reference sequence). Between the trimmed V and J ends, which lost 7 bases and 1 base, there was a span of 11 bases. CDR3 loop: CASTQRGSNQPQHF. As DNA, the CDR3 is TGTGCCAGCACCCAGAGGGGGAGCAATCAGCCCCAGCATTTT.

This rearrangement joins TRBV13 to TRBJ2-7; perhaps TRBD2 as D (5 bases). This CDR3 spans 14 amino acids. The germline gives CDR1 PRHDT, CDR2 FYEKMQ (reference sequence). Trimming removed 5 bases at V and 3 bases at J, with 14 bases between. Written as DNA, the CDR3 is TGTGCCAGCAGCCACGTCTCGGACTTCTACGAGCAGTACTTC. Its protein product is CASSHVSDFYEQYF.

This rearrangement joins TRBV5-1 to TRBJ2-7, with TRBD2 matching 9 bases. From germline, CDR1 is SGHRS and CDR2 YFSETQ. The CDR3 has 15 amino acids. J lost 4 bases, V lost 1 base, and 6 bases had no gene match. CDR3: CASSLPTSGVYEQYF. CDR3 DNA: TGCGCCAGCAGCTTGCCGACTAGCGGAGTATACGAGCAGTACTTC.